The 27 T cell receptor beta chains presented below share a single source sample, sequenced in a study of blood T cell repertoires in COVID-19 (dated by TCRdb to the early 2020s). The library was produced with the immunoSEQ multiplex PCR assay. In its TCRdb copy, this immuneACCESS table keeps in-frame sequences only and misses some clones. Where compared with another copy, unresolved V genes explain less than half of these, and the others have no known cause. Counted in this sample were 270,000 or so clones; approximately 91% of them appeared once. The top ten constitute 2.3% of the sample. Sequencing was performed on PBMCs or T cells enriched from blood (not recorded which). These receptors were collected from a woman aged 40 to 50 with acute COVID-19.

This clone was recorded a few times. The gene calls are TRBV7-7 and TRBJ1-3, with 7 bases aligning to TRBD1. V gave up 2 bases and J gave up 2 bases; unmatched junction bases: 3. Germline CDR1 is SSHAT and CDR2 is FNYEAQ (reference sequence). CDR3 length: 15 amino acids. CDR3 sequence (DNA): TGTGCCAGCAGCTTATCGACAGGGACTGGAAACACCATATATTTT. Its translation is CASSLSTGTGNTIYF.

The chain links TRBV24-1 to TRBJ1-2, with 9 bases aligning to TRBD1. There are 15 residues in the CDR3. In germline, CDR1 is KGHDR, CDR2 SFDVKD. The V and J ends lost 4 bases and 2 bases, in that order; junction bases with no gene match: 4. The CDR3 region has the DNA TGTGCCACCAGTGAGTGGACAGGGGCAAACTATGGCTACACCTTC. Protein sequence: CATSEWTGANYGYTF.

The CDR3 DNA is TGTGCCAGCAGCCAAGAGGCGACAGGGGGAAATTCACCCCTCCACTTT. As protein: CASSQEATGGNSPLHF. The genes are TRBV4-2 and TRBJ1-6; 9 nucleotides match TRBD1. Germline V gene data show CDR1 as LGHNA and CDR2 as YNFKEQ. This CDR3 is 16 amino acids long. V lost 0 bases, J lost 7 bases, and 4 bases stayed unmatched.

The rearrangement links TRBV7-8 to TRBJ1-1; 9 nucleotides agree with TRBD1. The ends lost 5 bases at V and 5 bases at J; junction bases unmatched: 9. Germline lookup yields CDR1 SGHVS and CDR2 FQNEAQ. The CDR3 runs to 15 residues. Written as DNA, the CDR3 is TGTGCCAGCAGCCCGACGGGGACAGGGTTTACTGAAGCTTTCTTT. Protein sequence: CASSPTGTGFTEAFF.

The chain has TRBV21-1 and TRBJ1-5; TRBD1, the table's D call, was not compared with the DNA. TRBV21-1 is an annotated pseudogene. CDR3 length: 12 residues. CDR3 region: CARGQGPQPQHF. In DNA, the CDR3 is TGTGCCAGAGGACAGGGCCCCCAGCCCCAGCATTTT.

The chain employs TRBV28 and TRBJ1-2; TRBD1 is a possible D gene (5 bases). The CDR3 contains 13 residues. V shed 3 bases and J shed 2 bases, with 7 bases lying between them. Germline lookup yields CDR1 MDHEN and CDR2 SYDVKM. The CDR3: CASSFQGNYGYTF. CDR3 nucleotide sequence: TGTGCCAGCAGTTTTCAGGGCAACTATGGCTACACCTTC.

The genes are TRBV27 and TRBJ2-1; 8 bases match TRBD1. The germline CDR1 and CDR2 sequences are MNHEY and SMNVEV (reference sequence). This CDR3 region has 14 residues. J lost 6 bases, V lost 4 bases, and 5 bases had no gene match. The CDR3 region has the DNA TGTGCCAGCAGTTATGGACAGGGAGGCAATGAGCAGTTCTTC. As protein: CASSYGQGGNEQFF.

The CDR3 here is CASRPLTGRAKNIQYF. CDR3 sequence (DNA): TGTGCCAGCAGACCACTCACAGGGCGGGCCAAAAACATTCAGTACTTC. The rearrangement joins TRBV27 to TRBJ2-4; the D gene is possibly TRBD1 (6 bases). Germline values: CDR1 MNHEY, CDR2 SMNVEV (reference sequence). The CDR3 runs to 16 residues. V dropped 6 bases and J dropped 1 base, with 16 bases sitting between them.

Only one count was recorded for this clone. V and J are TRBV7-2 and TRBJ2-2; tentatively, D is TRBD1 (5 bases). Trimming stripped 1 base from V and 9 bases from J, with 9 bases between. Germline V gives CDR1 SGHTA, CDR2 FQGNSA. This CDR3 is 13 amino acids long. CDR3 region: CASSLGQTRELFF. CDR3 nucleotides: TGTGCCAGCAGCTTAGGACAGACCAGGGAGCTGTTTTTT.

The chain joins TRBV7-2 to TRBJ2-7; 13 bases line up with TRBD2. Germline loops: CDR1 SGHTA, CDR2 FQGNSA. J gave up 4 bases and V 4 bases, and 10 bases lay outside the gene matches. The CDR3 is made up of 17 amino acids. CDR3 nucleotide sequence: TGTGCCAGCAGCTCTTTAAAACTAGCGGGGGGGCCGTACGAGCAGTACTTC. This sequence encodes CASSSLKLAGGPYEQYF.

This sequence joins TRBV28 and TRBJ1-1; a possible D gene is TRBD1 (5 bases). Trimming took off 6 bases at V and 1 base at J, with 15 bases between the two ends. The germline gives CDR1 MDHEN, CDR2 SYDVKM. The CDR3 is 15 amino acids. CDR3 loop: CASRPRTGWNTEAFF. The CDR3 nucleotides read TGTGCCAGCAGGCCTCGAACAGGATGGAACACTGAAGCTTTCTTT.

The V gene is TRBV5-1, the J gene TRBJ2-5; TRBD1 matches 8 bases. Trimming at V came to 3 bases and at J to 5 bases, leaving 12 bases not matched to a gene. Looked up from germline, CDR1 is SGHRS and CDR2 is YFSETQ. The CDR3 loop spans 16 amino acids. The CDR3 sequence is CASSCPWAGGCETQYF. CDR3 nucleotide sequence: TGCGCCAGCAGCTGCCCCTGGGCAGGGGGCTGTGAGACCCAGTACTTC.

The CDR3 DNA follows: TGTGCCAGCAGTGTCACCGGGACAGGTAACACTGAAGCTTTCTTT. Translated, it gives CASSVTGTGNTEAFF. This chain connects TRBV28 to TRBJ1-1, with 8 bases aligning to TRBD1. The CDR3 sequence is 15 residues long. Germline assignment: CDR1 MDHEN and CDR2 SYDVKM. Trimming cost V 5 bases and J 2 bases; bases outside gene matches: 7.

V and J are TRBV2 and TRBJ1-4; tentatively, D is TRBD1 (6 bases). The ends were cut back, 4 bases at V and 8 bases at J, with 14 bases in the middle. This CDR3 contains 14 residues. Germline CDR1 and CDR2: SNHLY and FYNNEI. In nucleotides, the CDR3 is TGTGCCAGCAGTGTACGGGGGGCAGGGGAAAAACTGTTTTTT. Translation: CASSVRGAGEKLFF.

In its sample, this clone was seen a few times. V is TRBV19 and J is TRBJ1-6; TRBD1 aligns across 8 bases. J lost 14 bases, V lost 7 bases, and 13 bases had no gene match. The CDR3 runs 14 residues. Germline V CDR1 and CDR2: LNHDA, SQIVND (reference sequence). The CDR3 nucleotides are TGTGCCAGTAATCCGACAGGGGAATTAGTATCCCTCCACTTT. Protein product: CASNPTGELVSLHF.

The chain joins TRBV11-2 to TRBJ1-1; 10 nucleotides align to TRBD1. The CDR3 is made up of 16 amino acids. Germline CDR1 and CDR2: SGHAT and FQNNGV. V dropped 5 bases and J dropped 0; count of bases not matched to a gene: 6. In DNA, the CDR3 is TGTGCCAGCAGCGCAGACAGGGGGCGATTGAACACTGAAGCTTTCTTT. Protein sequence: CASSADRGRLNTEAFF.

The rearrangement uses TRBV7-9 and TRBJ1-1, with 8 nucleotides matching TRBD1. The CDR3 runs 15 residues. The ends lost 1 base at V and 5 bases at J; junction bases unmatched: 6. Germline V gives CDR1 SEHNR, CDR2 FQNEAQ (reference sequence). CDR3 sequence: CASSLGAGGRTEAFF. In DNA form, the CDR3 reads TGTGCCAGCAGCTTAGGGGCAGGGGGCCGTACTGAAGCTTTCTTT. The full variable domain, its missing parts supplied by reference TRBV7-9 and TRBJ1-1, is DTGVSQNPRHKITKRGQNVTFRCDPISEHNRLYWYRQTLGQGPEFLTYFQNEAQLEKSRLLSDRFSAERPKGSFSTLEIQRTEQGDSAMYLCASSLGAGGRTEAFFGQGTRLTVV.

J is TRBJ2-1 and V is TRBV9; tentative D call: TRBD2 (5 bases). This CDR3 is built from 15 residues. V was clipped by 2 bases and J by 2 bases, with 11 bases between them. Germline-derived CDR1 and CDR2 are SGDLS and YYNGEE. The CDR3 protein is CASSVRGDPYNEQFF. CDR3 sequence (DNA): TGTGCCAGCAGCGTTCGGGGAGACCCCTACAATGAGCAGTTCTTC.

The genes are TRBV19 and TRBJ2-2, with D possibly TRBD2 on 6 matching bases. Trimming stripped 2 bases from V and 7 bases from J, with 14 bases between. Per germline, CDR1 LNHDA and CDR2 SQIVND (reference sequence). The CDR3 is made up of 15 amino acids. This CDR3 reads CASSIWRALGGELFF. DNA of the CDR3: TGTGCCAGTAGTATATGGAGGGCCCTGGGCGGGGAGCTGTTTTTT.

The chain links TRBV7-9 to TRBJ2-7; 10 nucleotides agree with TRBD2. The CDR3 is 15 residues long. Trimming removed 4 bases from V and 3 bases from J; junction bases left unmatched: 6. Looked up from germline, CDR1 is SEHNR and CDR2 is FQNEAQ (reference sequence). For the CDR3, the DNA is TGTGCCAGCAGCTCGAGCGGGAGGGGTAGCTACGAGCAGTACTTC. Translation gives CASSSSGRGSYEQYF.

This chain joins TRBV19 and TRBJ1-3; D remains unclear. This CDR3 spans 14 amino acids. Between the trimmed V and J ends, which lost 5 bases and 2 bases, there was a span of 10 bases. Germline assignment: CDR1 LNHDA and CDR2 SQIVND (reference sequence). This chain's CDR3 is CASSSEAAGNTIYF. The DNA for the CDR3 is TGTGCCAGTAGTTCTGAGGCGGCTGGAAACACCATATATTTT.

The V gene is TRBV6-6, the J gene TRBJ1-3, with D possibly matching TRBD1 (5 bases). Trimming cost V 5 bases and J 1 base, with 12 bases left between them. Germline loops: CDR1 MNHNY, CDR2 SVGAGI (reference sequence). This CDR3 has 15 amino acids. CDR3 protein: CASSLTGYSGNTIYF. In DNA form, the CDR3 reads TGTGCCAGCAGTCTAACAGGTTATTCTGGAAACACCATATATTTT.

The chain uses TRBV5-5 and TRBJ1-5; no clear D. Per germline, CDR1 SGHKS and CDR2 YYEKEE (reference sequence). The CDR3 covers 15 residues. Deletions cut 4 bases from V and 0 bases from J, with 11 bases between. This chain's CDR3 is CASSHRGNSNQPQHF. CDR3 in DNA: TGTGCCAGCAGCCACCGGGGAAATAGCAATCAGCCCCAGCATTTT.

The V and J genes are TRBV5-4 and TRBJ1-4, with D unclear. Germline CDR1 reads SGHNT; CDR2 reads YYREEE (reference sequence). V lost 1 base and J 6 bases, leaving 19 bases between the germline ends. The CDR3 spans 17 residues. CDR3 nucleotide sequence: TGTGCCAGCAGCTTGTTTAGCAGCGGCAGCCGGCATGAAAAACTGTTTTTT. Protein product: CASSLFSSGSRHEKLFF.

The DNA for the CDR3 is TGTGCCAGCAGCCCGTATCCCGGGACAGGGGGCGTGATGGATGAAAAACTGTTTTTT. Its protein product is CASSPYPGTGGVMDEKLFF. The chain uses TRBV28 and TRBJ1-4, with 12 bases identical to TRBD1. The CDR3 runs to 19 residues. Germline loops: CDR1 MDHEN, CDR2 SYDVKM. V was pared by 6 bases and J by 6 bases, with 17 bases of the junction left unmatched.

CDR3 sequence (DNA): TGTGCCAGCAGTCTAACGACAGGGACAAAAGGAGCTTTCTTT. This sequence encodes CASSLTTGTKGAFF. This chain links TRBV28 with TRBJ1-1; the match to TRBD1 covers 7 bases. With 5 bases clipped from V and 10 bases from J, the junction kept 13 bases outside the gene matches. The CDR3 spans 14 residues. The germline CDR1 and CDR2 sequences are MDHEN and SYDVKM.

This clone was counted once. V is TRBV12-3 or TRBV12-4 and J is TRBJ1-2, with D maybe TRBD1 (6 bases). This CDR3 is built from 13 residues. Trimming removed 5 bases at V and 8 bases at J, with 15 bases between. CDR3 DNA sequence: TGTGCCAGCAGTCCCACAGGGCCCGGCGGCTACACCTTC. It codes for CASSPTGPGGYTF.